The 31 T cell receptor beta chains listed next were all sequenced from one sample in a study of CD8+ T cells in alopecia areata. RNA, once extracted, was reverse transcribed into cDNA for use as the sequencing template. Sequencing used immunoSEQ multiplex PCR; TCRdb keeps in-frame clones, though not all of them. The table records approximately 300,000 clones, 58% of them present only once. Stated treatment: oral pan-JAK inhibitor, 5-10 mg twice daily. The material was CD4+ T cells sorted from blood, obtained at week 24, from a patient treated with tofacitinib. All receptors derive from a human donor with alopecia areata.

This clone was picked up a small number of times. This chain connects TRBV30 to TRBJ2-1; TRBD2 matches 7 bases. CDR1 is GTSNPN and CDR2 is SVGIG in the germline V gene (reference sequence). This CDR3 spans 13 amino acids. V was clipped by 0 bases and J by 15 bases; unmatched bases: 11. The CDR3 DNA sequence: TGTGCCTGGAGTGTGGGGCCTACGGGGGGTGCGTTCTTC. Translation gives CAWSVGPTGGAFF.

This clone was picked up a small number of times. This rearrangement joins TRBV28 to TRBJ2-3; 10 nucleotides align to TRBD1. Germline values: CDR1 MDHEN, CDR2 SYDVKM. Trimming at V came to 6 bases and at J to 4 bases, leaving 7 bases not matched to a gene. The CDR3 consists of 15 residues. CDR3 sequence (DNA): TGTGCCAGCAGCTTTGACAGGGGGCTGTCAGATACGCAGTATTTT. Its protein is CASSFDRGLSDTQYF.

The chain is built from TRBV30 and TRBJ1-1; D uncertain. CDR3 length: 15 amino acids. CDR1 is GTSNPN and CDR2 is SVGIG in the germline V gene (reference sequence). V was shortened by 4 bases and J by 1 base, with 16 bases between the two germline ends. Here the CDR3 DNA reads TGTGCCTGGACGGTCCCAACCGGCGAGAACACTGAAGCTTTCTTT. This codes for CAWTVPTGENTEAFF.

The chain carries TRBV4-2 and TRBJ2-3; D possibly corresponds to TRBD2 (6 bases). Trimming stripped 0 bases from V and 2 bases from J, with 9 bases between. Germline V CDR1 and CDR2: LGHNA, YNFKEQ. There are 15 residues in the CDR3. CDR3 amino acids: CASSQEGGVTDTQYF. The DNA of the CDR3 is TGTGCCAGCAGCCAAGAAGGAGGGGTCACAGATACGCAGTATTTT.

The CDR3 bases are TGCAGCGTTGAATCAGGGAGCCTTCACCGATACGAGCAGTACTTC. Protein: CSVESGSLHRYEQYF. This chain links TRBV29-1 with TRBJ2-7; D possibly matches TRBD1 or TRBD2 (5 bases each). V lost 2 bases and J lost 4, with 18 bases in between. CDR3 length equals 15 residues. The germline gives CDR1 SQVTM, CDR2 ANQGSEA.

V and J are TRBV30 and TRBJ1-1; possible D gene TRBD1, 5 bases. V gave up 1 base and J gave up 1 base, with 10 bases separating them. The germline V gene has CDR1 GTSNPN and CDR2 SVGIG (reference sequence). The length of the CDR3 is 14 residues. The CDR3 is CAWSDGHTNTEAFF. The CDR3 DNA is TGTGCCTGGAGTGACGGACATACGAACACTGAAGCTTTCTTT.

J is TRBJ2-5 and V is TRBV27; D gene unclear. The CDR3 is 12 residues long. Per germline, CDR1 MNHEY and CDR2 SMNVEV (reference sequence). Trimming took off 6 bases at V and 3 bases at J, with 8 bases between the two ends. As DNA, the CDR3 is TGTGCCAGCAGCCTTACCGAAGAGACCCAGTACTTC. Its translation: CASSLTEETQYF.

The V and J genes are TRBV30 and TRBJ2-7; TRBD1 is a possible D gene (6 bases). The CDR3 is 15 residues long. V was clipped by 5 bases and J by 0 bases, with 17 bases between them. Germline V CDR1 and CDR2: GTSNPN, SVGIG (reference sequence). The CDR3 DNA reads as TGTGCCTGGGGCCCGTCTGACAGGAACTCCTACGAGCAGTACTTC. This sequence encodes CAWGPSDRNSYEQYF.

The CDR3 DNA follows: TGTGCCACCAGCAGAGATCCCTTGAATGAAAAACTGTTTTTT. It translates to CATSRDPLNEKLFF. The V gene is TRBV15, the J gene TRBJ1-4; D is unresolved. The CDR3 covers 14 residues. V was trimmed by 0 bases and J by 5 bases, leaving 7 bases between them. Germline V lookup: CDR1 LNHNV, CDR2 YYDKDF (reference sequence). Filled out from reference TRBV15 and TRBJ1-4, the complete variable domain reads DAMVIQNPRYQVTQFGKPVTLSCSQTLNHNVMYWYQQKSSQAPKLLFHYYDKDFNNEADTPDNFQSRRPNTSFCFLDIRSPGLGDTAMYLCATSRDPLNEKLFFGSGTQLSVL.

The rearrangement joins TRBV7-8 to TRBJ2-7; the D gene could be TRBD1 or TRBD2 (6 bases each). The CDR3 has 16 amino acids. Trimming stripped 0 bases from V and 2 bases from J, with 14 bases between. Per germline, CDR1 SGHVS and CDR2 FQNEAQ. The CDR3: CASSLAGDRGPYEQYF. CDR3 coding DNA: TGTGCCAGCAGCTTAGCAGGGGACCGGGGGCCCTACGAGCAGTACTTC.

The V and J genes are TRBV2 and TRBJ2-7, with D possibly TRBD2 on 5 matching bases. The V end was cut by 4 bases, the J end by 2 bases, with 6 bases between. The CDR3 covers 12 residues. CDR1 and CDR2 (germline): SNHLY, FYNNEI. In DNA form, the CDR3 reads TGTGCCAGCAGTGGACTAACCTACGAGCAGTACTTC. This gives the protein CASSGLTYEQYF. Drawing the rest from reference TRBV2 and TRBJ2-7, the complete variable domain is EPEVTQTPSHQVTQMGQEVILRCVPISNHLYFYWYRQILGQKVEFLVSFYNNEISEKSEIFDDQFSVERPDGSNFTLKIRSTKLEDSAMYFCASSGLTYEQYFGPGTRLTVT.

The chain recombines TRBV29-1 with TRBJ1-1; D is undetermined. The V end was cut by 4 bases, the J end by 0 bases, with 6 bases between. CDR1 and CDR2 (germline): SQVTM, ANQGSEA. CDR3 length: 12 residues. This chain's CDR3 is CSVGSLNTEAFF. The CDR3 DNA sequence: TGCAGCGTTGGGAGTTTGAACACTGAAGCTTTCTTT.

This clone was observed many times. The V call is TRBV6-4, the J call TRBJ2-6; no reliable D call. The V end was cut by 5 bases, the J end by 0 bases, with 5 bases between. Germline V CDR1 and CDR2: MRHNA, SNTAGT. This CDR3 spans 14 amino acids. CDR3 region: CASSPLSGANVLTF. The CDR3 DNA follows: TGTGCCAGCAGTCCCCTCTCTGGGGCCAACGTCCTGACTTTC.

This chain connects TRBV4-2 to TRBJ1-6; D gene ambiguous. CDR1 LGHNA and CDR2 YNFKEQ come from the germline V gene. V lost 0 bases to trimming and J lost 13 bases, with 13 bases between them. The CDR3 consists of 14 residues. CDR3 sequence (DNA): TGTGCCAGCAGCCAAGATAGGGCCGTCTCCCCCCTCCACTTT. Protein product: CASSQDRAVSPLHF.

The sample holds a few counts of this clone. V is TRBV4-2 and J is TRBJ2-7; possible D gene TRBD1, 6 bases. This CDR3 is built from 14 residues. Trimming shortened V by 5 bases and J by 6 bases, and 17 bases separated the two germline ends. Per the germline V gene, CDR1 is LGHNA and CDR2 is YNFKEQ. The CDR3, as DNA: TGTGCCAGCAGCTCCGCGACAGGTGGAACCGAGCAGTACTTC. It encodes CASSSATGGTEQYF.

This clone was counted a few times. V and J are TRBV27 and TRBJ2-6; TRBD1 agrees at 11 bases. The CDR3 runs to 21 residues. V trimming: 0 bases; J trimming: 3 bases; junction bases outside the gene matches: 13. Germline CDR1 is MNHEY and CDR2 is SMNVEV (reference sequence). The CDR3 protein is CASSLSAPVGQGALGANVLTF. CDR3 nucleotide sequence: TGTGCCAGCAGTTTATCCGCCCCGGTAGGACAGGGGGCTCTTGGGGCCAACGTCCTGACTTTC.

J is TRBJ2-7 and V is TRBV11-2; TRBD1 matches at 7 bases. With 5 bases clipped from V and 2 bases from J, the junction kept 6 bases outside the gene matches. CDR1 is SGHAT, CDR2 FQNNGV, per germline. The CDR3 is 14 amino acids. The CDR3: CASSRTGQTYEQYF. The CDR3 DNA follows: TGTGCCAGCAGCCGAACGGGACAGACCTACGAGCAGTACTTC.

In nucleotides, the CDR3 is TGTGCCTGGAGTGCGGGACACAGCACAGATACGCAGTATTTT. The encoded protein is CAWSAGHSTDTQYF. The chain is built from TRBV30 and TRBJ2-3; D may be TRBD1 (6 bases). Trimming removed 1 base from V and 0 bases from J, with 8 bases in between. This CDR3 comprises 14 residues. Germline CDR1 GTSNPN, CDR2 SVGIG (reference sequence).

This clone occurred once. This rearrangement joins TRBV9 to TRBJ1-2; D gene ambiguous. The germline V gene encodes CDR1 SGDLS and CDR2 YYNGEE. V was shortened by 0 bases and J by 7 bases, with 16 bases between the two germline ends. The CDR3 loop spans 15 amino acids. The CDR3 bases are TGTGCCAGCAGCGTAGACTCCACAACCACCGGTGGCTACACCTTC. Translated: CASSVDSTTTGGYTF.

This clone was seen more than once but under ten times. V gene TRBV9 combines with J gene TRBJ2-1, with 8 bases fitting TRBD2. The trim removed 1 base at V and 0 bases at J, leaving 0 bases unmatched. Germline V gives CDR1 SGDLS, CDR2 YYNGEE. CDR3 length: 15 residues. The CDR3 DNA reads as TGTGCCAGCAGCGTAAGCGGGGGCTCCTACAATGAGCAGTTCTTC. Translating gives CASSVSGGSYNEQFF.

The chain couples TRBV5-1 to TRBJ2-3, with TRBD2 as a possible D gene (5 bases). With 9 bases removed from V and 4 bases from J, the gap between germline ends came to 15 bases. Germline CDR1 and CDR2: SGHRS and YFSETQ. The CDR3 is 13 residues long. The CDR3 DNA reads TGCGCCACCATGGGCCCGGGGTCAGATACGCAGTATTTT. The encoded protein is CATMGPGSDTQYF.

J is TRBJ1-5 and V is TRBV4-1, with D hard to call. Trimming left V 2 bases short and J 0 bases short, with 5 bases between. Germline V CDR1 and CDR2: MGHRA, YSYEKL. The CDR3 extends over 14 amino acids. In DNA form, the CDR3 reads TGCGCCAGCAGCCAAATAAATAGCAATCAGCCCCAGCATTTT. Translated, it gives CASSQINSNQPQHF.

The chain uses TRBV15 and TRBJ1-2; the match to TRBD1 covers 9 bases. CDR3 size: 16 residues. Germline CDR1 reads LNHNV; CDR2 reads YYDKDF (reference sequence). V lost 1 base to trimming and J lost 0 bases; unmatched junction nucleotides: 3. CDR3 sequence: CATSRAGTGTNYGYTF. CDR3 in DNA: TGTGCCACCAGCAGAGCCGGGACAGGGACTAACTATGGCTACACCTTC.

The rearrangement uses TRBV28 and TRBJ2-3, with D uncertain. Germline lookup yields CDR1 MDHEN and CDR2 SYDVKM. The CDR3 is 14 residues long. V lost 4 bases to trimming and J lost 2 bases, with 10 bases between them. CDR3 in DNA: TGTGCCAGCAGTTCTCCGACCGTCACAGATACGCAGTATTTT. This codes for CASSSPTVTDTQYF.

The chain recombines TRBV30 with TRBJ2-7; TRBD2 matches 8 bases. The CDR3 consists of 15 residues. V lost 4 bases, J lost 1 base, and 9 bases stayed unmatched. CDR1 and CDR2 from the germline V gene are GTSNPN and SVGIG (reference sequence). The CDR3 DNA follows: TGTGCCTGGAAGGGTAGTAGCGGGACGTCCTACGAGCAGTACTTC. This codes for CAWKGSSGTSYEQYF. Filled out from reference TRBV30 and TRBJ2-7, the complete variable domain reads SQTIHQWPATLVQPVGSPLSLECTVEGTSNPNLYWYRQAAGRGLQLLFYSVGIGQISSEVPQNLSASRPQDRQFILSSKKLLLSDSGFYLCAWKGSSGTSYEQYFGPGTRLTVT.

The chain combines TRBV6-1 with TRBJ1-5, with D possibly TRBD1 on 5 matching bases. The CDR3 spans 12 residues. Trimming pared 4 bases from V and 7 bases from J, leaving 8 bases between. The germline gives CDR1 MNHNS, CDR2 SASEGT. The CDR3 sequence: CASSGGVQPQHF. Written as DNA, the CDR3 is TGTGCCAGCAGTGGGGGGGTACAGCCCCAGCATTTT.

The rearrangement joins TRBV9 to TRBJ1-5, with D unclear. The CDR3 runs 13 residues. Germline-derived CDR1 and CDR2 are SGDLS and YYNGEE. V lost 3 bases, J lost 3 bases, and 7 bases lay in between. CDR3 sequence reads: CASSGTVNQPQHF. The DNA of the CDR3 is TGTGCCAGCAGCGGAACAGTCAATCAGCCCCAGCATTTT.

The chain is built from TRBV29-1 and TRBJ1-3; D uncertain. The V gene's germline CDR1 is SQVTM and CDR2 ANQGSEA. V was clipped by 6 bases and J by 3 bases, with 12 bases between them. The CDR3 runs 13 residues. CDR3 residues: CSVQGLHGNTIYF. In DNA, the CDR3 is TGCAGCGTCCAAGGACTTCATGGAAACACCATATATTTT.

This clone showed up just a few times. The chain combines TRBV7-2 with TRBJ2-5; 8 positions agree with TRBD1. Germline trimming cut 3 bases from V and 4 bases from J; bases unmatched to any gene: 1. The CDR3 runs 13 residues. CDR1 and CDR2 from the germline V gene are SGHTA and FQGNSA. CDR3: CASSFDRGETQYF. The CDR3 DNA sequence: TGTGCCAGCAGCTTTGACAGGGGAGAGACCCAGTACTTC.

The V call is TRBV28, the J call TRBJ2-7; TRBD1 matches at 8 bases. CDR1 is MDHEN, CDR2 SYDVKM, per germline. There are 14 residues in the CDR3. Unmatched junction bases numbered 8, after V lost 5 bases and J lost 5 bases. CDR3 nucleotides: TGTGCCAGCAGTGGGACAGGTGGCAGGCACGAGCAGTACTTC. Protein sequence: CASSGTGGRHEQYF.

This clone was picked up one time. The V and J genes are TRBV6-6 and TRBJ2-4; D is ambiguous. Germline V CDR1 and CDR2: MNHNY, SVGAGI (reference sequence). Deletions cut 1 base from V and 3 bases from J, with 4 bases between. The CDR3 spans 13 residues. The CDR3 sequence is CASSYLVKNIQYF. CDR3 coding DNA: TGTGCCAGCAGTTACTTGGTCAAAAACATTCAGTACTTC.